The 27 T cell receptor beta chains below all came from one sample that was sequenced in a study of T cell changes during pregnancy in multiple sclerosis. Using immunoSEQ multiplex PCR, the repertoire was profiled, and TCRdb retains in-frame clones only, with some absent. This sample has 57,000 or so clones, with about 90% found just once. The specimen was peripheral blood, collected in the third trimester of pregnancy. These receptors came from a female donor in good health, enrolled as a control in a pregnancy study.

This clone appeared a few times. V is TRBV6-5 and J is TRBJ1-2; 9 bases map to TRBD1. Germline assignment: CDR1 MNHEY and CDR2 SVGAGI. Trimming took 2 bases from V and 4 from J; bases not matched to a gene: 8. This CDR3 has 16 residues. The CDR3 loop is CASSYGQGITFYGYTF. The CDR3 DNA sequence: TGTGCCAGCAGTTACGGACAGGGGATAACCTTCTATGGCTACACCTTC.

The V call is TRBV7-8, the J call TRBJ1-5; perhaps TRBD1 as D (6 bases). The CDR3 runs to 16 residues. Trimming took off 2 bases at V and 0 bases at J, with 11 bases between the two ends. In germline, CDR1 is SGHVS, CDR2 FQNEAQ. In DNA, the CDR3 is TGTGCCAGCAGCTTATCAGGGGCATATAGCAATCAGCCCCAGCATTTT. Translated: CASSLSGAYSNQPQHF.

This chain connects TRBV4-3 to TRBJ1-2, with D uncertain. Germline V lookup: CDR1 LGHNA, CDR2 YSLEER. CDR3 length: 13 amino acids. V was cut by 0 bases and J by 6 bases, with 8 bases left in between. The CDR3 region is CASSQDSANGYTF. The CDR3 bases are TGCGCCAGCAGCCAAGATTCAGCGAATGGCTACACCTTC.

This chain joins TRBV6-5 and TRBJ1-1; D is perhaps TRBD1 (5 bases). The V gene's germline CDR1 is MNHEY and CDR2 SVGAGI. CDR3 size: 13 residues. The chain's CDR3 is CASWRGTNTEAFF. The DNA of the CDR3 is TGTGCTTCCTGGAGGGGAACGAACACTGAAGCTTTCTTT.

This clone was recorded only once. This sequence joins TRBV27 and TRBJ1-5, with 7 bases matching TRBD1. This CDR3 comprises 15 residues. Germline V gene data show CDR1 as MNHEY and CDR2 as SMNVEV (reference sequence). With V trimmed by 8 bases and J by 1 base, 8 bases remained unmatched. Here the CDR3 reads CASRDSETSNQPQHF. The CDR3 DNA is TGTGCCAGCCGGGACAGCGAAACCAGCAATCAGCCCCAGCATTTT.

V usage is TRBV9 and J usage is TRBJ1-2; TRBD1 is a possible D gene (5 bases). The CDR3 covers 13 residues. V shed 2 bases and J shed 2 bases, with 7 bases lying between them. Germline V CDR1 and CDR2: SGDLS, YYNGEE. The CDR3 reads CASSVSGNYGYTF. The CDR3 nucleotides are TGTGCCAGCAGCGTCTCAGGGAACTATGGCTACACCTTC.

The CDR3 DNA follows: TGTGCCAGCAGTGACGGGACATATGGCTACACCTTC. Amino acid sequence: CASSDGTYGYTF. The gene calls are TRBV6-1 and TRBJ1-2, with a tentative D call TRBD1 (6 bases). Trimming removed 3 bases at V and 5 bases at J, with 7 bases between. The germline CDR1 and CDR2 sequences are MNHNS and SASEGT. The CDR3 sequence is 12 residues long.

The chain has TRBV7-9 and TRBJ2-7, with 10 bases that match TRBD2. The junction had 2 bases not matched to a gene; V was cut back by 2 bases and J by 4 bases. Germline values: CDR1 SEHNR, CDR2 FQNEAQ (reference sequence). CDR3 size: 14 residues. CDR3 amino acids: CASSLLAGDYEQYF. Here the CDR3 DNA reads TGTGCCAGCAGCTTACTAGCGGGGGATTACGAGCAGTACTTC. The entire variable domain, with the rest obtained from reference TRBV7-9 and TRBJ2-7, is as follows: DTGVSQNPRHKITKRGQNVTFRCDPISEHNRLYWYRQTLGQGPEFLTYFQNEAQLEKSRLLSDRFSAERPKGSFSTLEIQRTEQGDSAMYLCASSLLAGDYEQYFGPGTRLTVT.

The gene calls are TRBV7-9 and TRBJ2-7, with 7 nucleotides matching TRBD2. The CDR3 sequence is 12 residues long. Germline V lookup: CDR1 SEHNR, CDR2 FQNEAQ (reference sequence). With V trimmed by 1 base and J by 6 bases, 0 bases remained unmatched. CDR3 sequence: CASSLGGGEQYF. The CDR3 nucleotides read TGTGCCAGCAGCTTAGGGGGGGGCGAGCAGTACTTC.

The CDR3 coding sequence is TGTGCCAGCTCCGCCGCGACAGGGGGAGATACGCAGTATTTT. As protein: CASSAATGGDTQYF. This chain connects TRBV6-4 to TRBJ2-3, with TRBD1 matching 9 bases. The CDR3 has 14 residues. From germline, CDR1 is MRHNA and CDR2 SNTAGT. J gave up 5 bases and V 8 bases, and 8 bases lay outside the gene matches.

In regard to this clone: Sequence at one end of the junction differs from germline and may be a read error. The sample contains more than one DNA sequence encoding this CDR3. J is TRBJ2-1 and V is TRBV5-1; TRBD1 might be the D (6 bases). This CDR3 is built from 14 residues. The germline CDR1 and CDR2 sequences are SGHRS and YFSETQ. CDR3 amino acids: CASSPGQSYNEQFF. CDR3 DNA: TGCGCTAGCAGCCCCGGACAGAGCTACAATGAGCAGTTCTTC.

The chain joins TRBV7-9 to TRBJ1-2; 7 bases are a match to TRBD1. After removal of 5 bases from V and 8 bases from J, the junction contained 11 bases not matched to a gene. The germline V gene has CDR1 SEHNR and CDR2 FQNEAQ (reference sequence). CDR3 length: 14 residues. The CDR3 reads CASSDDPPTGGYTF. CDR3 coding DNA: TGTGCCAGCAGCGATGACCCCCCGACAGGGGGCTACACCTTC.

The rearrangement links TRBV7-2 to TRBJ2-2; D possibly corresponds to TRBD1 (6 bases). With 5 bases removed from V and 5 bases from J, the gap between germline ends came to 15 bases. CDR1 is SGHTA and CDR2 is FQGNSA in the germline V gene. This CDR3 comprises 15 residues. The CDR3 DNA is TGTGCCAGCAGCCCTCTAGCAAGGGGGACCGGGGAGCTGTTTTTT. Translation: CASSPLARGTGELFF.

The chain recombines TRBV29-1 with TRBJ1-2, with D perhaps TRBD1 (5 bases). The CDR3 is made up of 11 amino acids. Trimming stripped 6 bases from V and 5 bases from J, with 10 bases between. CDR1 is SQVTM, CDR2 ANQGSEA, per germline. CDR3 nucleotide sequence: TGCAGCGTCCAGGGTGGGTATGGCTACACCTTC. Translation: CSVQGGYGYTF.

This clone appeared once. This chain joins TRBV6-5 and TRBJ1-2, with D tentatively TRBD1 (6 bases). V was pared by 4 bases and J by 7 bases, with 16 bases between. This CDR3 is built from 14 residues. Germline loops: CDR1 MNHEY, CDR2 SVGAGI. The CDR3 DNA reads TGTGCCAGCAGTTCCGGGACACCGTTCGGTGGCTACACCTTC. Translated, it gives CASSSGTPFGGYTF.

This rearrangement joins TRBV6-5 to TRBJ1-4; D gene unclear. CDR1 and CDR2 from the germline V gene are MNHEY and SVGAGI. V lost 6 bases, J lost 11 bases, and 10 bases lay in between. CDR3 length: 11 amino acids. For the CDR3, the DNA is TGTGCCAGCAGAGAAGGAGGGAAACTGTTTTTT. Protein product: CASREGGKLFF.

In the case of this clone: One end of the junction fails to match germline, which may point to a read error. J is TRBJ2-3 and V is TRBV30, with D possibly being TRBD1 (5 bases). This CDR3 region has 15 residues. In germline, CDR1 is GTSNPN, CDR2 SVGIG (reference sequence). CDR3 in amino acids: CAWGVQGYSTDTQYF. Written as DNA, the CDR3 is TGTGCCTGGGGTGTCCAGGGATATAGCACAGATACGCAGTATTTT.

For this clone: An end of the junction differs from the germline gene, which may be a read error. The chain uses TRBV11-3 and TRBJ2-2; 8 positions match TRBD1. Germline lookup yields CDR1 SGHNT and CDR2 YENEEA. The CDR3 runs 15 residues. The DNA of the CDR3 is TGTGCCAGCAGCATAGAGGACAGGGTCACCGGGGAGCTGTTTTTT. Its translation: CASSIEDRVTGELFF.

The V call is TRBV9, the J call TRBJ1-2; possible D gene TRBD1, 6 bases. V lost 0 bases and J lost 3, with 18 bases in between. The CDR3 has 17 residues. Germline-derived CDR1 and CDR2 are SGDLS and YYNGEE. Here the CDR3 DNA reads TGTGCCAGCAGCGTAGTCACTGTTGGGGGCGCGGACTATGGCTACACCTTC. This encodes CASSVVTVGGADYGYTF.

V usage is TRBV19 and J usage is TRBJ2-7, with 10 bases that match TRBD1. With V trimmed by 6 bases and J by 4 bases, 15 bases remained unmatched. The germline V gene encodes CDR1 LNHDA and CDR2 SQIVND (reference sequence). This CDR3 has 17 amino acids. The CDR3 here is CASSSSGTGATMYEQYF. CDR3 bases: TGTGCCAGTAGCTCCTCGGGGACAGGGGCTACAATGTACGAGCAGTACTTC.

V usage is TRBV5-6 and J usage is TRBJ2-7; D ambiguous. Trimming took off 1 base at V and 5 bases at J, with 4 bases between the two ends. Germline loops: CDR1 SGHDT, CDR2 YYEEEE. The CDR3 is made up of 11 amino acids. The CDR3 is CASSLFDEQYF. In DNA, the CDR3 is TGTGCCAGCAGCTTGTTCGACGAGCAGTACTTC.

The V call is TRBV7-2, the J call TRBJ1-4; D gene uncertain. The CDR3 covers 14 residues. The V end was cut by 8 bases, the J end by 2 bases, with 12 bases between. In germline, CDR1 is SGHTA, CDR2 FQGNSA. The chain's CDR3 is CASGRTATNEKLFF. DNA of the CDR3: TGTGCCAGCGGGAGGACGGCGACTAATGAAAAACTGTTTTTT.

This clone was observed a few times. V is TRBV19 and J is TRBJ1-5; perhaps TRBD1 as D (5 bases). This CDR3 has 15 amino acids. V lost 1 base, J lost 6 bases, and 13 bases lay in between. Germline CDR1 reads LNHDA; CDR2 reads SQIVND (reference sequence). CDR3 protein: CASSIVGAGGQPQHF. DNA for the CDR3: TGTGCCAGTAGTATAGTCGGGGCCGGGGGTCAGCCCCAGCATTTT.

The chain links TRBV5-1 to TRBJ1-1, with 7 bases that match TRBD1. This CDR3 spans 14 amino acids. Germline V gives CDR1 SGHRS, CDR2 YFSETQ. With V trimmed by 4 bases and J by 0 bases, 3 bases remained unmatched. CDR3 bases: TGCGCCAGCAGCACTCAGGGGGTGAACACTGAAGCTTTCTTT. Residues: CASSTQGVNTEAFF.

The chain uses TRBV5-1 and TRBJ1-4; possible D gene TRBD1, 6 bases. This CDR3 region has 15 residues. CDR1 SGHRS and CDR2 YFSETQ come from the germline V gene. V was shortened by 2 bases and J by 7 bases, with 15 bases between the two germline ends. CDR3 loop: CASSLRGQTGEKLFF. CDR3 nucleotide sequence: TGCGCCAGCAGCTTAAGAGGACAGACGGGTGAAAAACTGTTTTTT.

The V call is TRBV15, the J call TRBJ1-3; 7 bases map to TRBD1. The CDR3 runs to 18 residues. Germline trimming cut 5 bases from V and 0 bases from J; bases unmatched to any gene: 13. Germline loops: CDR1 LNHNV, CDR2 YYDKDF (reference sequence). The CDR3 DNA is TGTGCCACCAGCCACCCACTTGGGGGACAGATCTCTGGAAACACCATATATTTT. Translated: CATSHPLGGQISGNTIYF. Complete variable domain (other parts from reference TRBV15 and TRBJ1-3): DAMVIQNPRYQVTQFGKPVTLSCSQTLNHNVMYWYQQKSSQAPKLLFHYYDKDFNNEADTPDNFQSRRPNTSFCFLDIRSPGLGDTAMYLCATSHPLGGQISGNTIYFGEGSWLTVV.

This clone was observed once. This chain joins TRBV7-9 and TRBJ2-1; D may be TRBD2 (6 bases). This CDR3 has 18 amino acids. Per the germline V gene, CDR1 is SEHNR and CDR2 is FQNEAQ (reference sequence). V lost 7 bases to trimming and J lost 12 bases, with 34 bases between them. DNA of the CDR3: TGTGCCAGCACCGACACCCTTGGCATAGCGGAGCGAAGAGGAGGGCAGTTCTTC. Its translation is CASTDTLGIAERRGGQFF.